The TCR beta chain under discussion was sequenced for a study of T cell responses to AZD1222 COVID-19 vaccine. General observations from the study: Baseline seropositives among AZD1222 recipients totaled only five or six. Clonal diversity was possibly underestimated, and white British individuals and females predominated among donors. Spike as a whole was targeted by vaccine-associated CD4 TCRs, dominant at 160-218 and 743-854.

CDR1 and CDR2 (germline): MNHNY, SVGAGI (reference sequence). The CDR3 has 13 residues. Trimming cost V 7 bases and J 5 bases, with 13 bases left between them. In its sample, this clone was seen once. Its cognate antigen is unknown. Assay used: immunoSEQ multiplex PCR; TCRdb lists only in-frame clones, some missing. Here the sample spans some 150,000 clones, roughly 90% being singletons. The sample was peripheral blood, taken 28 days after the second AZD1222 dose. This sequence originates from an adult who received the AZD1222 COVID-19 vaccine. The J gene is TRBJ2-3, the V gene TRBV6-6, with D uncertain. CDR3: CASKASRLDTQYF. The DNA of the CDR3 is TGTGCCAGCAAGGCCAGCAGACTAGATACGCAGTATTTT.